This TCR beta chain was sequenced in a study of T cell repertoires in cytomegalovirus infection. Study-level points and caveats: Summed public TCR beta family frequency identified CMV carriers bearing the relevant HLA. Ex vivo responses were dominated by HLA-C-restricted CMV-specific TCR beta clonotypes.

Using its own MiXCR run on the reads, TCRdb lists one record per CDR3 protein. There are 740,000 or so distinct CDR3 sequences in the sample; 35% to 40% occur only once, and roughly 2.9% lies in the top ten. Germline CDR1 MDHEN, CDR2 SYDVKM. This CDR3 contains 17 residues. With V trimmed by 3 bases and J by 4 bases, 4 bases remained unmatched. This clonotype was detected only a few times. The target antigen is unknown. V and J are TRBV28 and TRBJ2-2, with 14 bases aligning to TRBD2. Sample: PBMCs. The sequence was obtained from a human donor in good health (CMV status not recorded). Some clones in this sample may be carry-over from other donors' samples. CDR3 in amino acids: CASSLGLAGVSTGELFF. Written as DNA, the CDR3 is TGTGCCAGCAGTTTGGGACTAGCGGGGGTTTCCACCGGGGAGCTGTTTTTT.